The 31 T cell receptor beta chains below come from one sample, sequenced in a study of blood T cell repertoires in COVID-19. Method: immunoSEQ multiplex PCR; TCRdb's copy keeps in-frame clones and lacks some. The sample carries about 47,000 clones, around 83% recorded once. Material: peripheral blood. These receptors all stem from a man between 70 and 80 years old with active COVID-19.

The rearrangement uses TRBV10-2 and TRBJ1-6; 7 bases are a match to TRBD1. Losses at the gene ends were 0 bases for V and 11 bases for J; bases not matched to a gene: 7. In germline, CDR1 is WSHSY, CDR2 SAAADI. The CDR3 extends over 15 amino acids. The CDR3 loop is CASSESGDREPPLHF. The CDR3 DNA reads TGCGCCAGCAGTGAGTCTGGCGACAGGGAACCACCCCTCCACTTT.

In this sample, this clone turned up a few times. V and J are TRBV19 and TRBJ1-1; 7 bases map to TRBD1. Germline lookup yields CDR1 LNHDA and CDR2 SQIVND (reference sequence). V was pared by 4 bases and J by 4 bases, with 12 bases of the junction left unmatched. The CDR3 spans 16 residues. The CDR3: CASSTGPGRGVTEAFF. The CDR3 coding sequence is TGTGCCAGTAGTACCGGCCCGGGCAGGGGGGTCACTGAAGCTTTCTTT.

This rearrangement joins TRBV3-1 (or the pseudogene TRBV3-2) to TRBJ1-3, with D possibly TRBD1 on 5 matching bases. The length of the CDR3 is 16 residues. The V gene lost 4 bases and the J gene lost 2 bases, with 15 bases spanning the gap. Germline V gene sequence: CDR1 LGHDT, CDR2 YNNKEL (reference sequence). The chain's CDR3 is CASSPSGGGTGNTIYF. CDR3 bases: TGTGCCAGCAGCCCTAGCGGGGGGGGTACTGGAAACACCATATATTTT.

This chain uses TRBV5-1 with TRBJ2-7, with 10 positions matching TRBD2. V gave up 5 bases and J gave up 2 bases; unmatched junction bases: 4. Germline V lookup: CDR1 SGHRS, CDR2 YFSETQ. The CDR3 covers 14 residues. CDR3 in DNA: TGCGCCAGCAGGGTTAGCGGGGGGCCCTACGAGCAGTACTTC. It specifies CASRVSGGPYEQYF.

This clone showed up just a few times. The V call is TRBV4-1, the J call TRBJ1-5, with TRBD1 identical over 9 bases. This CDR3 has 15 residues. Germline lookup yields CDR1 MGHRA and CDR2 YSYEKL. The junction had 1 base not matched to a gene; V was cut back by 1 base and J by 3 bases. The CDR3 loop reads CASSQGTGDNQPQHF. The DNA for the CDR3 is TGCGCCAGCAGCCAAGGGACAGGGGACAATCAGCCCCAGCATTTT.

This clone appeared a few times. V usage is TRBV2 and J usage is TRBJ1-3; a possible D gene is TRBD1 (5 bases). Per germline, CDR1 SNHLY and CDR2 FYNNEI. Trimming pared 2 bases from V and 0 bases from J, leaving 11 bases between. The CDR3 runs 16 residues. CDR3 nucleotide sequence: TGTGCCAGCAGTGAAAGGGGTACGCGCTCTGGAAACACCATATATTTT. As protein: CASSERGTRSGNTIYF. The complete variable domain, with remaining parts taken from reference TRBV2 and TRBJ1-3, reads EPEVTQTPSHQVTQMGQEVILRCVPISNHLYFYWYRQILGQKVEFLVSFYNNEISEKSEIFDDQFSVERPDGSNFTLKIRSTKLEDSAMYFCASSERGTRSGNTIYFGEGSWLTVV.

The chain uses TRBV5-1 and TRBJ2-2; 8 bases fit TRBD1. J was trimmed by 5 bases and V by 0 bases; bases with no gene match: 3. This CDR3 has 15 residues. Per the germline V gene, CDR1 is SGHRS and CDR2 is YFSETQ. In nucleotides, the CDR3 is TGCGCCAGCAGCTTGGGAGACAGGGGTACCGGGGAGCTGTTTTTT. Residues: CASSLGDRGTGELFF.

The chain carries TRBV15 and TRBJ2-1; weak D call: TRBD1 (5 bases). The length of the CDR3 is 14 residues. Germline V CDR1 and CDR2: LNHNV, YYDKDF (reference sequence). V gave up 0 bases and J gave up 14 bases, with 17 bases separating them. The CDR3 nucleotides read TGTGCCACCAGCAGAGATCGTAATAAGGTCAGGGAGTTCTTC. Translated, it gives CATSRDRNKVREFF.

This chain uses TRBV18 with TRBJ1-1; D unclear. The germline gives CDR1 KGHSH, CDR2 LQKENI. Trimming shortened V by 6 bases and J by 4 bases, and 9 bases separated the two germline ends. The CDR3 has 12 amino acids. CDR3 amino acids: CASSQQATEAFF. The CDR3 nucleotides are TGTGCCAGCTCTCAGCAGGCCACTGAAGCTTTCTTT. Drawing the rest from reference TRBV18 and TRBJ1-1, the complete variable domain is NAGVMQNPRHLVRRRGQEARLRCSPMKGHSHVYWYRQLPEEGLKFMVYLQKENIIDESGMPKERFSAEFPKEGPSILRIQQVVRGDSAAYFCASSQQATEAFFGQGTRLTVV.

This clone has just one count. The chain couples TRBV9 to TRBJ1-1; D gene unclear. CDR3 length: 15 amino acids. CDR1 is SGDLS, CDR2 YYNGEE, per germline. V lost 0 bases and J lost 7, with 16 bases in between. The CDR3 DNA reads TGTGCCAGCAGCGTAGCTCCGGCGGGCCGACTTGAAGCTTTCTTT. Protein sequence: CASSVAPAGRLEAFF.

The V and J genes are TRBV7-2 and TRBJ2-1; D gene ambiguous. Looked up from germline, CDR1 is SGHTA and CDR2 is FQGNSA. V lost 2 bases, J lost 7 bases, and 9 bases lay in between. CDR3 length: 13 amino acids. The CDR3 nucleotides are TGTGCCAGCAGCTTATACGGGTCGAATGAGCAGTTCTTC. Protein product: CASSLYGSNEQFF. Full variable domain (missing parts from reference TRBV7-2 and TRBJ2-1): GAGVSQSPSNKVTEKGKDVELRCDPISGHTALYWYRQSLGQGLEFLIYFQGNSAPDKSGLPSDRFSAERTGGSVSTLTIQRTQQEDSAVYLCASSLYGSNEQFFGPGTRLTVL.

V and J are TRBV5-4 and TRBJ1-2; D gene unclear. Deletions cut 3 bases from V and 1 base from J, with 10 bases between. The CDR3 runs to 14 residues. Germline V lookup: CDR1 SGHNT, CDR2 YYREEE (reference sequence). CDR3 DNA sequence: TGTGCCAGCAGCTCCGTCGGCGGTAACTATGGCTACACCTTC. Amino acids: CASSSVGGNYGYTF.

The chain joins TRBV27 to TRBJ2-3, with TRBD2 matching 8 bases. The CDR3 length is 15 residues. Germline-derived CDR1 and CDR2 are MNHEY and SMNVEV (reference sequence). The V and J ends lost 4 bases and 6 bases, in that order; junction bases with no gene match: 9. The CDR3 protein is CASSSTGGPWDTQYF. CDR3 coding DNA: TGTGCCAGCAGTTCAACGGGGGGGCCTTGGGATACGCAGTATTTT.

This rearrangement joins TRBV5-1 to TRBJ1-1, with TRBD1 matching over 7 bases. J was trimmed by 4 bases and V by 4 bases; bases with no gene match: 7. Per the germline V gene, CDR1 is SGHRS and CDR2 is YFSETQ. The CDR3 spans 14 residues. The CDR3 sequence is CASSPRTGFTEAFF. CDR3 nucleotides: TGCGCCAGCAGCCCCCGGACAGGTTTCACTGAAGCTTTCTTT.

This clone was picked up a small number of times. The J gene is TRBJ2-7, the V gene TRBV6-5; D is perhaps TRBD1 (5 bases). Trimming removed 4 bases at V and 11 bases at J, with 18 bases between. There are 13 residues in the CDR3. The germline V gene has CDR1 MNHEY and CDR2 SVGAGI. DNA of the CDR3: TGTGCCAGCAGTTCTAGGACACCTTTTTCGGAGTACTTC. It encodes CASSSRTPFSEYF.

This CDR3 is CAWSGPLDNYEQYF. The CDR3 nucleotides are TGTGCCTGGAGTGGGCCCCTCGACAACTACGAGCAGTACTTC. This chain connects TRBV30 to TRBJ2-7; D ambiguous. The CDR3 loop spans 14 amino acids. Looked up from germline, CDR1 is GTSNPN and CDR2 is SVGIG (reference sequence). Trimming left V 1 base short and J 3 bases short, with 13 bases between.

This rearrangement joins TRBV29-1 to TRBJ2-3, with 8 nucleotides matching TRBD1. CDR3 length equals 15 residues. After removal of 7 bases from V and 8 bases from J, the junction contained 17 bases not matched to a gene. Germline values: CDR1 SQVTM, CDR2 ANQGSEA. CDR3 region: CSAGERQGRRGTQYF. CDR3 DNA: TGCAGCGCCGGTGAAAGACAGGGGCGCCGGGGTACGCAGTATTTT.

The chain recombines TRBV11-3 with TRBJ1-1; D perhaps matches TRBD1 (5 bases). V lost 5 bases to trimming and J lost 1 base, with 14 bases between them. The CDR3 has 15 residues. Germline-derived CDR1 and CDR2 are SGHNT and YENEEA. DNA for the CDR3: TGTGCCAGCAGCCCTACGGGGGTTGAGAACACTGAAGCTTTCTTT. Translation gives CASSPTGVENTEAFF.

The chain is built from TRBV10-3 and TRBJ2-3; D remains ambiguous. The V gene lost 0 bases and the J gene lost 3 bases, with 13 bases spanning the gap. This CDR3 spans 16 amino acids. Germline V CDR1 and CDR2: ENHRY, SYGVKD. CDR3 DNA: TGTGCCATCAGTGAGTCGATTGCAACATTTACAGATACGCAGTATTTT. Translation gives CAISESIATFTDTQYF.

The rearrangement joins TRBV4-1 to TRBJ2-1; D remains ambiguous. The germline CDR1 and CDR2 sequences are MGHRA and YSYEKL. V lost 4 bases and J 0 bases, leaving 16 bases between the germline ends. The CDR3 consists of 17 residues. The CDR3 loop reads CASSRRELPSSYNEQFF. The CDR3 DNA sequence: TGCGCCAGCAGCCGCCGCGAACTTCCTAGCTCCTACAATGAGCAGTTCTTC.

This chain joins TRBV9 and TRBJ2-1, with D possibly being TRBD2 (7 bases). Trimming stripped 0 bases from V and 7 bases from J, with 23 bases between. This CDR3 is built from 18 residues. Germline CDR1 SGDLS, CDR2 YYNGEE. CDR3 DNA sequence: TGTGCCAGCAGCGTAGATGGGGGGGCGCATCATCTGTTTAATGAGCAGTTCTTC. Translated, it gives CASSVDGGAHHLFNEQFF.

CDR3 sequence reads: CASSPDTSLSGNTIYF. Here the CDR3 DNA reads TGTGCCAGCAGTCCAGACACATCACTCTCTGGAAACACCATATATTTT. J is TRBJ1-3 and V is TRBV2; D call uncertain. CDR1 is SNHLY and CDR2 is FYNNEI in the germline V gene. The CDR3 is made up of 16 amino acids. The ends were cut back, 5 bases at V and 0 bases at J, with 14 bases in the middle. Combining the CDR3 with reference TRBV2 and TRBJ1-3 gives the whole variable domain EPEVTQTPSHQVTQMGQEVILRCVPISNHLYFYWYRQILGQKVEFLVSFYNNEISEKSEIFDDQFSVERPDGSNFTLKIRSTKLEDSAMYFCASSPDTSLSGNTIYFGEGSWLTVV.

The rearrangement joins TRBV30 to TRBJ1-4; D is uncertain. This CDR3 contains 12 residues. Per the germline V gene, CDR1 is GTSNPN and CDR2 is SVGIG (reference sequence). Trimming took off 6 bases at V and 7 bases at J, with 12 bases between the two ends. This CDR3 is CACPGMSEKLFF. Here the CDR3 DNA reads TGTGCCTGCCCGGGAATGAGTGAAAAACTGTTTTTT.

This chain connects TRBV10-3 to TRBJ2-2, with D hard to call. Deletions cut 4 bases from V and 7 bases from J, with 10 bases between. Germline values: CDR1 ENHRY, CDR2 SYGVKD. The CDR3 is 13 residues long. CDR3 DNA: TGTGCCATCAGTGTGGAGCAAGGCGGGGAGCTGTTTTTT. This sequence encodes CAISVEQGGELFF.

CDR3 sequence reads: CASSVEGGGYNEQFF. CDR3 in DNA: TGTGCCAGCAGCGTAGAGGGCGGGGGTTACAATGAGCAGTTCTTC. The rearrangement links TRBV9 to TRBJ2-1, with 7 bases matching TRBD2. The CDR3 runs 15 residues. The germline V gene encodes CDR1 SGDLS and CDR2 YYNGEE. V dropped 0 bases and J dropped 4; count of bases not matched to a gene: 4.

CDR3 residues: CASSPPSQGNEKLFF. CDR3 bases: TGTGCCAGCAGTCCCCCGTCACAGGGGAATGAAAAACTGTTTTTT. The chain employs TRBV6-2 or TRBV6-3 and TRBJ1-4; 7 nucleotides align to TRBD1. This CDR3 is built from 15 residues. J lost 5 bases, V lost 5 bases, and 8 bases had no gene match. Germline lookup yields CDR1 MNHEY and CDR2 SVGEGT.

This chain connects TRBV9 to TRBJ2-7; no clear D. Trimming left V 0 bases short and J 6 bases short, with 13 bases between. The CDR3 sequence is 14 residues long. Germline CDR1 is SGDLS and CDR2 is YYNGEE. The CDR3 sequence: CASSVALGRGEQYF. CDR3 sequence (DNA): TGTGCCAGCAGCGTAGCCCTCGGCCGAGGCGAGCAGTACTTC.

This clone was seen a handful of times. V usage is TRBV30 and J usage is TRBJ2-2; D is possibly TRBD2 (6 bases). This CDR3 has 16 residues. CDR1 is GTSNPN and CDR2 is SVGIG in the germline V gene (reference sequence). V was shortened by 3 bases and J by 2 bases, with 16 bases between the two germline ends. The CDR3 DNA sequence: TGTGCCTGGAGCCTCGGGTGGAGGGGAAACACCGGGGAGCTGTTTTTT. Translating it yields CAWSLGWRGNTGELFF.

The chain links TRBV5-6 to TRBJ1-2; 10 bases match TRBD1. The J segment lost 3 bases and the V segment lost 1 base, leaving 6 bases of the junction unmatched. CDR3 length: 16 residues. Germline V gene lookup returns CDR1 SGHDT and CDR2 YYEEEE. CDR3 loop: CASSLPGTGDDYGYTF. The CDR3 DNA sequence: TGTGCCAGCAGCTTGCCCGGGACAGGGGACGACTATGGCTACACCTTC.

The chain has TRBV2 and TRBJ1-2; 9 bases map to TRBD1. Germline V CDR1 and CDR2: SNHLY, FYNNEI. The J segment lost 5 bases and the V segment lost 6 bases, leaving 4 bases of the junction unmatched. CDR3 size: 13 residues. CDR3 DNA sequence: TGTGCCAGCAGCGAGGACAGGGGATATGGCTACACCTTC. It is translated as CASSEDRGYGYTF.

The V and J genes are TRBV28 and TRBJ2-6; D not resolved. The CDR3 has 15 residues. V dropped 5 bases and J dropped 2 bases, with 10 bases sitting between them. The germline V gene has CDR1 MDHEN and CDR2 SYDVKM. CDR3 sequence: CASSPLGPGANVLTF. The CDR3 DNA reads TGTGCCAGCAGTCCGCTAGGCCCTGGGGCCAACGTCCTGACTTTC.